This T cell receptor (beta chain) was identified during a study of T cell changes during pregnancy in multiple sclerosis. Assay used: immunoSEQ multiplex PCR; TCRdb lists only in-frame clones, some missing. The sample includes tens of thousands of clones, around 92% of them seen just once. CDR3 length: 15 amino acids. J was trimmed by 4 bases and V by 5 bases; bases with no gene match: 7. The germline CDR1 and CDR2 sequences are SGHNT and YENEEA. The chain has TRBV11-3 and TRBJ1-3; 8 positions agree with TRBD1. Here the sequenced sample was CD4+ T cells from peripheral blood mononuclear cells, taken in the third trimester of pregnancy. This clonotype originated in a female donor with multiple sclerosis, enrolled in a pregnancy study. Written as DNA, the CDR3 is TGTGCCAGCAGCGACGGGACAGGAACGGGAAACACCATATATTTT. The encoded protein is CASSDGTGTGNTIYF.